The 12 T cell receptor beta chains below were found in one sample sequenced in a study of shared clonotypes between healthy human individuals. Assay: immunoSEQ multiplex PCR; the TCRdb copy retains only in-frame clones and omits some. The table has about 2 million clones, around 95% seen once. Sample: naive CD4+ T cells sorted from blood. The subset was: CD45RA+ positively selected. The receptors originated from a man aged 18 to 30 in good health.

This chain connects TRBV5-1 to TRBJ1-6; 10 bases are shared with TRBD1. Germline lookup yields CDR1 SGHRS and CDR2 YFSETQ. CDR3 size: 15 residues. Trimming took 5 bases from V and 8 from J; bases not matched to a gene: 7. CDR3 region: CASRLGGTGDSPLHF. The CDR3 DNA reads as TGCGCCAGCAGACTCGGGGGGACAGGGGATTCACCCCTCCACTTT. The full variable domain, with the rest looked up from reference TRBV5-1 and TRBJ1-6, is KAGVTQTPRYLIKTRGQQVTLSCSPISGHRSVSWYQQTPGQGLQFLFEYFSETQRNKGNFPGRFSGRQFSNSRSEMNVSTLELGDSALYLCASRLGGTGDSPLHFGNGTRLTVT.

For this clone: This sample includes further DNA sequences coding for the same CDR3. This rearrangement joins TRBV27 to TRBJ2-7, with 9 positions matching TRBD2. Germline V gene data show CDR1 as MNHEY and CDR2 as SMNVEV (reference sequence). CDR3 length: 14 amino acids. Trimming removed 3 bases from V and 2 bases from J; junction bases left unmatched: 2. The CDR3 protein is CASSFLAGTYEQYF. The CDR3 nucleotides read TGTGCCAGCAGTTTTCTAGCGGGGACCTACGAGCAGTACTTC.

The chain joins TRBV6-1 to TRBJ1-3; D perhaps matches TRBD1 (5 bases). V gave up 10 bases and J gave up 0 bases, with 16 bases separating them. The CDR3 totals 15 residues. Germline CDR1 reads MNHNS; CDR2 reads SASEGT. The CDR3 region is CATNSGQFSGNTIYF. CDR3 DNA sequence: TGTGCCACCAATTCAGGGCAGTTCTCTGGAAACACCATATATTTT.

As to this clone: Other DNA variants within this sample encode the same CDR3. This chain connects TRBV2 to TRBJ1-4, with 8 positions matching TRBD1. V was clipped by 4 bases and J by 7 bases; unmatched bases: 5. Germline V lookup: CDR1 SNHLY, CDR2 FYNNEI. CDR3 length: 14 residues. In DNA, the CDR3 is TGTGCCAGCAGTGCGCAGGGGGCTGGTGAAAAACTGTTTTTT. Its protein product is CASSAQGAGEKLFF.

CDR3 region: CASSGSVGQPNQPQHF. CDR3 in DNA: TGTGCCAGCAGTGGTTCGGTGGGACAGCCAAATCAGCCCCAGCATTTT. The genes are TRBV6-1 and TRBJ1-5, with 7 bases lining up with TRBD1. V gave up 4 bases and J gave up 4 bases; unmatched junction bases: 10. CDR3 length: 16 residues. CDR1 is MNHNS, CDR2 SASEGT, per germline.

The chain uses TRBV23-1 and TRBJ2-3; TRBD1 or TRBD2 may be the D gene (6 bases each). TRBV23-1 is classed as an ORF, of uncertain function. The CDR3 length is 15 residues. The V end was cut by 8 bases, the J end by 2 bases, with 17 bases between. DNA for the CDR3: TGCGCCAGCGGCCTCCGAGGGGGGCTCACAGATACGCAGTATTTT. This codes for CASGLRGGLTDTQYF.

This chain uses TRBV27 with TRBJ2-1; the match to TRBD2 covers 11 bases. Germline CDR1 MNHEY, CDR2 SMNVEV (reference sequence). The CDR3 contains 17 residues. Trimming took 2 bases from V and 12 from J; bases not matched to a gene: 15. CDR3 DNA: TGTGCCAGCAGTTTAAAGCGGCCGGGACTAGCGGAGAGGGGGCAGTTCTTC. Translating it yields CASSLKRPGLAERGQFF.

The count of this clone is one. V and J are TRBV5-6 and TRBJ1-2; 7 bases are a match to TRBD1. V lost 5 bases, J lost 4 bases, and 5 bases stayed unmatched. The CDR3 is 13 amino acids. Germline values: CDR1 SGHDT, CDR2 YYEEEE. For the CDR3, the DNA is TGTGCCAGCAGTTGGGGACAGCCCTATGGCTACACCTTC. This codes for CASSWGQPYGYTF.

The rearrangement joins TRBV12-5 to TRBJ1-4; D might be TRBD1 (5 bases). Per the germline V gene, CDR1 is LGHNT and CDR2 is FRNRAP. Between the trimmed V and J ends, which lost 2 bases and 8 bases, there was a span of 21 bases. The CDR3 covers 17 residues. The chain's CDR3 is CASGLTLIQGLGEKLFF. The CDR3 DNA is TGTGCTAGTGGTTTGACTTTAATTCAGGGCCTTGGGGAAAAACTGTTTTTT.

This chain uses TRBV5-4 with TRBJ1-1; 8 bases map to TRBD1. The CDR3 runs to 15 residues. The germline V gene encodes CDR1 SGHNT and CDR2 YYREEE (reference sequence). V shed 1 base, J shed 3 bases, and the junction held 5 bases outside the gene matches. CDR3 region: CASSLPTGGYTEAFF. In DNA, the CDR3 is TGTGCCAGCAGCTTGCCAACAGGGGGTTACACTGAAGCTTTCTTT.

As regards this clone: At the DNA level, this CDR3 is encoded by other sequences in the same sample as well. The chain is built from TRBV5-4 and TRBJ2-3; 9 bases line up with TRBD1. With 4 bases clipped from V and 3 bases from J, the junction kept 3 bases outside the gene matches. Germline CDR1 and CDR2: SGHNT and YYREEE (reference sequence). The CDR3 has 14 residues. CDR3 nucleotide sequence: TGTGCCAGCAGCACAGGACAGGGGACAGATACGCAGTATTTT. Translated, it gives CASSTGQGTDTQYF.

The chain recombines TRBV5-4 with TRBJ1-6; no reliable D call. Germline lookup yields CDR1 SGHNT and CDR2 YYREEE (reference sequence). The CDR3 has 13 residues. V was trimmed by 3 bases and J by 7 bases, leaving 8 bases between them. The CDR3 sequence: CASSSLGNSPLHF. The CDR3, as DNA: TGTGCCAGCAGCTCCTTGGGGAATTCACCCCTCCACTTT.